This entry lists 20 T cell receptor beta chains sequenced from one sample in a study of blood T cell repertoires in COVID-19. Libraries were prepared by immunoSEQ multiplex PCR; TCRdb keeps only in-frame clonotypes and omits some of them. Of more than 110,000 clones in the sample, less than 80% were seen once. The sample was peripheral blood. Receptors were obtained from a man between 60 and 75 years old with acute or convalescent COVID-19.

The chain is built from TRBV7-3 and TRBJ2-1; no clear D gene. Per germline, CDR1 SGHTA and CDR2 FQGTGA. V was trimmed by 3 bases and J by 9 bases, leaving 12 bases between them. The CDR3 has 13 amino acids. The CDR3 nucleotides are TGTGCCAGCAGCTTTACAGAAAGTGGTGAGCAGTTCTTC. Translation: CASSFTESGEQFF. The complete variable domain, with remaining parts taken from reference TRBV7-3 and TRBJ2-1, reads GAGVSQTPSNKVTEKGKYVELRCDPISGHTALYWYRQSLGQGPEFLIYFQGTGAADDSGLPNDRFFAVRPEGSVSTLKIQRTERGDSAVYLCASSFTESGEQFFGPGTRLTVL.

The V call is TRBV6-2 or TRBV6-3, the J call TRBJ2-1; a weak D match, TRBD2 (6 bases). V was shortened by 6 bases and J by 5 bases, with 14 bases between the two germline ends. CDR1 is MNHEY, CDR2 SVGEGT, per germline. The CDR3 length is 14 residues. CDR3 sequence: CASSGTLPNNEQFF. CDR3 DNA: TGTGCCAGCAGCGGGACTCTTCCCAACAATGAGCAGTTCTTC.

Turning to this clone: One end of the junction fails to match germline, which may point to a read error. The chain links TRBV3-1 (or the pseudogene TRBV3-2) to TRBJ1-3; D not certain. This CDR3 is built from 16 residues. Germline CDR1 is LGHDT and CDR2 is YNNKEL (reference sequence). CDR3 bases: TGTGCCAGCAGCGAAGATGTGAGTATAGCTGGAAACACCATATATTTT. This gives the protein CASSEDVSIAGNTIYF.

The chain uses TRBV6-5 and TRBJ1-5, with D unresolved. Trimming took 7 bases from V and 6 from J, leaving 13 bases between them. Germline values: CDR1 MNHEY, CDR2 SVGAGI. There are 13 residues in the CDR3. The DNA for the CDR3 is TGTGCCAGCATAGGAGGGTATAGTCAGCCCCAGCATTTT. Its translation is CASIGGYSQPQHF.

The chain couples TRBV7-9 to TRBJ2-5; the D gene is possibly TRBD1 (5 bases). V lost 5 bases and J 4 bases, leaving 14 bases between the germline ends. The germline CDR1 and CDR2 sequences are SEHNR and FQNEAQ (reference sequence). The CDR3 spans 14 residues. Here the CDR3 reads CASSLRRDSETQYF. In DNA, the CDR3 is TGTGCCAGCAGCCTACGCAGGGATTCAGAGACCCAGTACTTC.

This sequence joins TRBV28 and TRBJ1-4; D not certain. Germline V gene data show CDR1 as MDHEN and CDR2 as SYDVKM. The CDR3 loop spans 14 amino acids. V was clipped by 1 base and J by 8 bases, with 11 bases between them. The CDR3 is CASSLSGSGEKLFF. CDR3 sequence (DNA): TGTGCCAGCAGTTTATCCGGGTCTGGGGAAAAACTGTTTTTT.

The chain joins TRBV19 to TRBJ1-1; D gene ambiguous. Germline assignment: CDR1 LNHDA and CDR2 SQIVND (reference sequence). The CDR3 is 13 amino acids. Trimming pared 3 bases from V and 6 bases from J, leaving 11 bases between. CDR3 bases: TGTGCCAGTAGTATCCTCCGCACGGCTGAAGCTTTCTTT. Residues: CASSILRTAEAFF.

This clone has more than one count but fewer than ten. The CDR3 bases are TGTGCCGTCCAGCGGGATACCTACGAGCAGTACTTC. Amino acid sequence: CAVQRDTYEQYF. V is TRBV28 and J is TRBJ2-7, with 7 bases fitting TRBD2. CDR1 and CDR2 (germline): MDHEN, SYDVKM. With V trimmed by 11 bases and J by 2 bases, 6 bases remained unmatched. CDR3 length: 12 amino acids.

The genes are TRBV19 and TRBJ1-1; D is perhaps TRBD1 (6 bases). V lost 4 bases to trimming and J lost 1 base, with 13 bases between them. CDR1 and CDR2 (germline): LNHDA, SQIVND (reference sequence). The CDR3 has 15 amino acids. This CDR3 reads CASSKFGGQNTEAFF. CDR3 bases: TGTGCCAGTAGTAAGTTCGGGGGGCAGAACACTGAAGCTTTCTTT.

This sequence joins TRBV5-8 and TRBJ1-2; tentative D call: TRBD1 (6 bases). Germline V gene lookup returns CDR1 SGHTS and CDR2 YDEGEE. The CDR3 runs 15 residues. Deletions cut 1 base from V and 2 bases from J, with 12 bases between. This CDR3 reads CASSLSVGANYGYTF. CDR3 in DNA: TGTGCCAGCAGCTTGTCCGTGGGGGCAAACTATGGCTACACCTTC. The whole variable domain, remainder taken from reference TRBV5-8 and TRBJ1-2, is EAGVTQSPTHLIKTRGQQATLRCSPISGHTSVYWYQQALGLGLQFLLWYDEGEERNRGNFPPRFSGRQFPNYSSELNVNALELEDSALYLCASSLSVGANYGYTFGSGTRLTVV.

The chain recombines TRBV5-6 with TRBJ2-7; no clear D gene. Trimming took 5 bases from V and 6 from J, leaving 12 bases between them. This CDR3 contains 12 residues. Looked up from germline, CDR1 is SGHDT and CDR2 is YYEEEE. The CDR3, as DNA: TGTGCCAGCAGTTCCCTTGTCCCCGAGCAGTACTTC. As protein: CASSSLVPEQYF.

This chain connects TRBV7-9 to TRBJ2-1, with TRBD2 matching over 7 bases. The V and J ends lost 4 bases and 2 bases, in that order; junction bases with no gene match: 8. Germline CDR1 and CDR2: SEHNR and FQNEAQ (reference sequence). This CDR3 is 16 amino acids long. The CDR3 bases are TGTGCCAGCAGCTCACACGGCGGGAGCGCCTACAATGAGCAGTTCTTC. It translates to CASSSHGGSAYNEQFF. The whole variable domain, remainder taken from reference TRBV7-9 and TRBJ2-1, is DTGVSQNPRHKITKRGQNVTFRCDPISEHNRLYWYRQTLGQGPEFLTYFQNEAQLEKSRLLSDRFSAERPKGSFSTLEIQRTEQGDSAMYLCASSSHGGSAYNEQFFGPGTRLTVL.

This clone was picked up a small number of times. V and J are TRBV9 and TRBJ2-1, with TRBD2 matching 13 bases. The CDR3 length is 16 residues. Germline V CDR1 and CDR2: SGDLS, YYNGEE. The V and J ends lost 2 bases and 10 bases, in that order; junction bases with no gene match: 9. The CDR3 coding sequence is TGTGCCAGCAGCGTTGGGGCGACTAGCGGGAGGAGCGAGCAGTTCTTC. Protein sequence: CASSVGATSGRSEQFF.

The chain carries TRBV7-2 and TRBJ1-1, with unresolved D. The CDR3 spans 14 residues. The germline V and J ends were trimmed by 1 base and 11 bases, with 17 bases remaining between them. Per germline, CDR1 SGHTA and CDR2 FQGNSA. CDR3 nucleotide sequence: TGTGCCAGCAGCTTAGGAGGTGGAGCCGCCCGGGCTTTCTTT. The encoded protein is CASSLGGGAARAFF.

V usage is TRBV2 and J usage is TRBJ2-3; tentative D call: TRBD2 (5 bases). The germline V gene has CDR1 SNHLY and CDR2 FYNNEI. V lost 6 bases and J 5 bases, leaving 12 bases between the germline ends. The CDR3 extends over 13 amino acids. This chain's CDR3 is CASRETIRDTQYF. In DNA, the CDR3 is TGTGCCAGCAGAGAGACTATTAGAGATACGCAGTATTTT.

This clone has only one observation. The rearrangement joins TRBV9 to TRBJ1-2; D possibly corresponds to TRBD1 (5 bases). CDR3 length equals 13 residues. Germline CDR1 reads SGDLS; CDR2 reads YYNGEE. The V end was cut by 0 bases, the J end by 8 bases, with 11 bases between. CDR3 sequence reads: CASSVDQGGGYTF. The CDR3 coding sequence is TGTGCCAGCAGCGTAGACCAGGGAGGGGGCTACACCTTC.

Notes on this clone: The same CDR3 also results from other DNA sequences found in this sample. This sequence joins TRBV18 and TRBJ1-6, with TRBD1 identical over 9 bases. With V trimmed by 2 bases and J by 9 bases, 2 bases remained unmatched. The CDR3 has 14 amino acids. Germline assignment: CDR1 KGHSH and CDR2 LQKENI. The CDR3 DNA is TGTGCCAGCTCACCAGGGACAGGGAGTTCACCCCTCCACTTT. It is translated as CASSPGTGSSPLHF.

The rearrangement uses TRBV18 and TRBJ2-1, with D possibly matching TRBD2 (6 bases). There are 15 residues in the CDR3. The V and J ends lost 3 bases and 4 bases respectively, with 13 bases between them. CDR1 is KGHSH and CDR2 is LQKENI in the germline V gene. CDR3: CASSPRGLVYNEQFF. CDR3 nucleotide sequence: TGTGCCAGCTCACCGAGGGGACTCGTTTACAATGAGCAGTTCTTC.

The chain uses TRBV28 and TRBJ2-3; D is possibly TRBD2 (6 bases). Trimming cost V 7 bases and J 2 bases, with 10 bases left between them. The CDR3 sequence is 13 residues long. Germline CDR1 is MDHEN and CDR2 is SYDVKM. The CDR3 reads CASTGGVTDTQYF. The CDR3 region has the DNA TGTGCCAGCACGGGCGGGGTCACAGATACGCAGTATTTT.

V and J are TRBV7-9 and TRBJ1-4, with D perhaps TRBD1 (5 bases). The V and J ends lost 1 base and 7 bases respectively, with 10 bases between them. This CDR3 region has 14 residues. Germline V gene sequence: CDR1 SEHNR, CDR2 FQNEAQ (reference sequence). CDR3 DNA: TGTGCCAGCAGCTTAGAGGGGATTAGTGAAAAACTGTTTTTT. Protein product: CASSLEGISEKLFF.